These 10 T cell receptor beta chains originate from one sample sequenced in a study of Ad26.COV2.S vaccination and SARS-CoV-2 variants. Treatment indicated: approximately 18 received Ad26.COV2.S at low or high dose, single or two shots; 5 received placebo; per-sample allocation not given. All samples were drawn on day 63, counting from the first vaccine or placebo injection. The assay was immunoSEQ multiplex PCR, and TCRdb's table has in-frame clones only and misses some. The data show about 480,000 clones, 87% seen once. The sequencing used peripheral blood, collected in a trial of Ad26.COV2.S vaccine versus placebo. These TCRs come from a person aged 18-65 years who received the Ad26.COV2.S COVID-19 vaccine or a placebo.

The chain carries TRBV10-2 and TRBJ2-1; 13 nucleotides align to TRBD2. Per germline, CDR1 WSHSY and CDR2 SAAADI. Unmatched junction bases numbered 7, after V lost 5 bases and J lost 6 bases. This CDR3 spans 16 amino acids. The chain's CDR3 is CASSTSLAGGFNEQFF. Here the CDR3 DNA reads TGCGCCAGCAGTACCTCACTAGCGGGAGGGTTCAATGAGCAGTTCTTC.

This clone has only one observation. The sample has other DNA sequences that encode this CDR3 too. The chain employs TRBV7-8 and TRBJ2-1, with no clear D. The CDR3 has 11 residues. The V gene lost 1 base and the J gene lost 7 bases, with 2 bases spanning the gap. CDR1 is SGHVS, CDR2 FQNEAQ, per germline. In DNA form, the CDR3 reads TGTGCCAGCAGCTTAGATAATGAGCAGTTCTTC. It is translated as CASSLDNEQFF.

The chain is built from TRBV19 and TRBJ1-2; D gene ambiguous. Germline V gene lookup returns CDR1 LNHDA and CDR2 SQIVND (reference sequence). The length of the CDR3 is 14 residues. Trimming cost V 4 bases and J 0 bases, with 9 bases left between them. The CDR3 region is CASSTISTNYGYTF. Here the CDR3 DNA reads TGTGCCAGTAGTACCATTTCCACTAACTATGGCTACACCTTC. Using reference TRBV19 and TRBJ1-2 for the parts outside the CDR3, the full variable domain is DGGITQSPKYLFRKEGQNVTLSCEQNLNHDAMYWYRQDPGQGLRLIYYSQIVNDFQKGDIAEGYSVSREKKESFPLTVTSAQKNPTAFYLCASSTISTNYGYTFGSGTRLTVV.

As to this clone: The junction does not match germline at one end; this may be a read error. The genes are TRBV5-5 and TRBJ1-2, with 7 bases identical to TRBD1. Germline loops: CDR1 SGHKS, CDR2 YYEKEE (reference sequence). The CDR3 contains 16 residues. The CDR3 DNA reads TGTGCCAGCAGTTTGGCCGGGACAGACTTTAACTATGGCTACACCTTC. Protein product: CASSLAGTDFNYGYTF. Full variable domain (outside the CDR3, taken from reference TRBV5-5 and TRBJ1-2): DAGVTQSPTHLIKTRGQQVTLRCSPISGHKSVSWYQQVLGQGPQFIFQYYEKEERGRGNFPDRFSARQFPNYSSELNVNALLLGDSALYLCASSLAGTDFNYGYTFGSGTRLTVV.

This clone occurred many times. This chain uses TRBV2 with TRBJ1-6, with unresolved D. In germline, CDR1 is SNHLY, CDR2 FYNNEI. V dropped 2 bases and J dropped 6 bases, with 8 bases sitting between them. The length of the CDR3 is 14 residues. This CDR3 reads CASSETMANSPLHF. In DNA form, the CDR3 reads TGTGCCAGCAGTGAAACAATGGCTAATTCACCCCTCCACTTT.

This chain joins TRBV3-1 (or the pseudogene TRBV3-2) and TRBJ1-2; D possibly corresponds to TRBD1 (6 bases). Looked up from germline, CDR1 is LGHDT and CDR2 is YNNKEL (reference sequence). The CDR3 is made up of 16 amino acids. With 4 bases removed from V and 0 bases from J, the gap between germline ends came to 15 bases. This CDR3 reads CASSRGTTTTNYGYTF. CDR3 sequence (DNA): TGTGCCAGCAGCCGGGGGACAACTACTACTAACTATGGCTACACCTTC.

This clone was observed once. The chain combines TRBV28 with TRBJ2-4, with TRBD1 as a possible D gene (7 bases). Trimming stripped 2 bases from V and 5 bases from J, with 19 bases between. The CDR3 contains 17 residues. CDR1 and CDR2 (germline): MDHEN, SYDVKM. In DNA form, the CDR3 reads TGTGCCAGCAGTTTAAAGATCCAGGGGGGCGGGGAAAACATTCAGTACTTC. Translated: CASSLKIQGGGENIQYF.

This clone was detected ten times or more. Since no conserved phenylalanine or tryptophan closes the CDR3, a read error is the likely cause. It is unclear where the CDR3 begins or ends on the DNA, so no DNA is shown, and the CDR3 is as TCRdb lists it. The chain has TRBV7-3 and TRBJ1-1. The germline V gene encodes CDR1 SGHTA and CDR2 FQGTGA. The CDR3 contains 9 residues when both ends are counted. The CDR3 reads CASPGLPVD.

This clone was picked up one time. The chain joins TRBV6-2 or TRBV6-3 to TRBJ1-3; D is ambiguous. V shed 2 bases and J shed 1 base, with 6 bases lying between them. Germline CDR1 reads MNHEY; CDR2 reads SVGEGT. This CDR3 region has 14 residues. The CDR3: CASSYVGSGNTIYF. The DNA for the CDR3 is TGTGCCAGCAGTTACGTGGGATCTGGAAACACCATATATTTT.

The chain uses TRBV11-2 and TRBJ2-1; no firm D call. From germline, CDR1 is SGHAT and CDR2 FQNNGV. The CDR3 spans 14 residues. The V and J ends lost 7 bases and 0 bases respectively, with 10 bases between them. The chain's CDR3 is CASTAKSSYNEQFF. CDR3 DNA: TGTGCCAGCACCGCGAAGAGCTCCTACAATGAGCAGTTCTTC.